This TCR beta chain was found in a study of blood T cell repertoires in COVID-19. Study details: Material from acute and convalescent COVID-19 was sourced from the United States, Italy and Spain. Sources were T cells, B-cell-depleted T cells, or PBMCs; the material itself was cDNA or gDNA.

The V gene's germline CDR1 is SGHTA and CDR2 FQGNSA. This CDR3 has 15 amino acids. Per the original methods: Estimation of nucleated cell counts was performed using reference gene primer amplification. The data were produced by immunoSEQ multiplex PCR, yet TCRdb's version contains in-frame clones alone and is incomplete. The D gene and trimming were derived from the DNA, and the V and J assignments and clone size from that table. Found here are 150,000 to 200,000 clones, 81% of them singletons; the top ten hold approximately 12%. It was during active infection that Seattle patients were enrolled and then longitudinally followed. Notes on this clone: The junction departs from the called germline gene at one end, perhaps through a read error.

The gene calls are TRBV7-2 and TRBJ1-1; D remains unclear. The receptor's source is a woman aged 80 or older with COVID-19, enrolled during active disease. The sequenced material came from peripheral blood. CDR3 sequence reads: CASSLFEVLNAEAFF. The CDR3 coding sequence is TGTGCCAGCAGCTTATTCGAGGTCCTGAACGCTGAAGCTTTCTTT.